The clone carrying this T cell receptor (beta chain) was observed many times. The antigen remains unidentified. Donors gave around 9.3 milliliters of peripheral blood apiece. This entry is derived from a study of blood T cells in healthy people across ages. Study-wide points: Whereas aged donors had fewer naive CD4+ cells, long-lived donors had more of them and higher diversity.

PCR was performed a second time for about 6 to 12 cycles using a sample-barcoded 5' primer and a J-beta primer mix. TCRdb independently ran MiXCR on the 5' RACE reads; one entry per CDR3 protein. The profile shows 590,000 or so distinct CDR3 sequences, less than 35% of them singletons. This CDR3 has 11 amino acids. Germline V gene sequence: CDR1 DFQATT, CDR2 SNEGSKA (reference sequence). The germline V and J ends were trimmed by 3 bases and 6 bases, with 8 bases remaining between them. The chain has TRBV20-1 and TRBJ1-2, with D perhaps matching TRBD1 (6 bases). This TCR was recovered from a woman older than 75 in good health. Material for sequencing was blood. Written as DNA, the CDR3 is TGCAGTGCTAGGGGGGCGCATGGCTACACCTTC. Translating gives CSARGAHGYTF.